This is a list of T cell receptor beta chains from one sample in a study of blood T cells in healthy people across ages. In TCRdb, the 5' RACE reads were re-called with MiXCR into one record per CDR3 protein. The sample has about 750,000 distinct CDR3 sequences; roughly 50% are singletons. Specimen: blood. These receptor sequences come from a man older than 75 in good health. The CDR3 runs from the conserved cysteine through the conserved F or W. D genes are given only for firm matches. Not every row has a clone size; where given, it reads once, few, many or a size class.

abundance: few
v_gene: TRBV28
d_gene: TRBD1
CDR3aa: CASSPERGRGGYTF

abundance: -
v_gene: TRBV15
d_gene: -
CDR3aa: CATSRDAGYNQPQHF

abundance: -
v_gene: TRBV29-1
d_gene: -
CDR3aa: CSVGAAEAFF

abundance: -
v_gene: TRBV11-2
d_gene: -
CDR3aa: CASSFGLREPYNEQFF

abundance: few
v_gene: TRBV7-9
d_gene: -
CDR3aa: CASSRGVSAGANVLTF

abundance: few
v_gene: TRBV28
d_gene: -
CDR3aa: CASSLSLSQESTGELFF

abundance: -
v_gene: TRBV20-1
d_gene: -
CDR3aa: CSARGIEETQYF

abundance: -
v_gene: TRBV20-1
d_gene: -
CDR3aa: CSARALGSSTQYF

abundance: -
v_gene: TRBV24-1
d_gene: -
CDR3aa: CATSDGQSGAKNIQYF

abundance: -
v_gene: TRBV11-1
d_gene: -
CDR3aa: CASSKPELDDRYAYF

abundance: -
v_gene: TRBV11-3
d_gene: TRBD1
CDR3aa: CASSVTGGTQYF

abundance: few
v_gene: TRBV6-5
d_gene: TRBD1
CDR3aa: CASSSWTGGTDTQYF

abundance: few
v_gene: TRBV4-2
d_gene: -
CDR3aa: CASSQDEGIGNSPLHF

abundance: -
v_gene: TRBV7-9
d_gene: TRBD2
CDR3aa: CASSLGGLAGDNRYAYF

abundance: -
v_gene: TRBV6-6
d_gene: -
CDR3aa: CASRVGGLIYGYTF

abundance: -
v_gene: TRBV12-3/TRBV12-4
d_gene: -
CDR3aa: CASSLRSYNEQYF

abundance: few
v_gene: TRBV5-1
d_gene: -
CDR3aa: CASSMGGATNGELFF

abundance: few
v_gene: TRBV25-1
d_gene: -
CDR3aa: CASSERRGVAEKLFF

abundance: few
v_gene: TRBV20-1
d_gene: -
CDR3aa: CSARDRQAGLGEQYF

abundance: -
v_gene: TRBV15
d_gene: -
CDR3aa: CATSNTGGLEIYEQYF

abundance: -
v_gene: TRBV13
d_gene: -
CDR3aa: CASSFRQYNEQFF

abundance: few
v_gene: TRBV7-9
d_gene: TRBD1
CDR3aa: CASSLAGRQGAHGYTF

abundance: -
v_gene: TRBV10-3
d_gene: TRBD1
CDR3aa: CAISGDRVRETQYF

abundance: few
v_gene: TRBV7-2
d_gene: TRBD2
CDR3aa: CASSRQPSTSGPYEQYF

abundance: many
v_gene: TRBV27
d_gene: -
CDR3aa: CASSLAGVSSYEQYF

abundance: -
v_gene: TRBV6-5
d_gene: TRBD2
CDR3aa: CASSYLAGGGEQYF

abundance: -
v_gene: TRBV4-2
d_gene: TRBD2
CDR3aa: CASSQDSTVAGGTNEQFF